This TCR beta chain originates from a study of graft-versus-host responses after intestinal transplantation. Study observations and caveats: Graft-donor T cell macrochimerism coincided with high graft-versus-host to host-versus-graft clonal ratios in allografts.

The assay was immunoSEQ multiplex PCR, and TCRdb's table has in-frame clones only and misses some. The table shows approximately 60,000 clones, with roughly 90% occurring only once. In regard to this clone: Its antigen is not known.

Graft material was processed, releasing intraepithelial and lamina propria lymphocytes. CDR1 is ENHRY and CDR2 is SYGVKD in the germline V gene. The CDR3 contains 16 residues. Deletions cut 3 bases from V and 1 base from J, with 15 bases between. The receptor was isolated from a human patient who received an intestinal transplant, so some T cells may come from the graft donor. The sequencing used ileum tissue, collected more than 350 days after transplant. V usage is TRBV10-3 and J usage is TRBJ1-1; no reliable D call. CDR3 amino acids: CAISEFFFHGNTEAFF. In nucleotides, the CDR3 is TGTGCCATCAGTGAATTTTTTTTTCACGGGAACACTGAAGCTTTCTTT.